Each of the 20 T cell receptor beta chains below was sequenced from the same sample in a study of cytomegalovirus exposure and HLA in healthy donors. With 60 Vbeta and 13 Jbeta primers, the PCR was carried out. Using immunoSEQ multiplex PCR, the repertoire was profiled, and TCRdb retains in-frame clones only, with some absent. The sample yields some 100,000 clones, 60% to 85% seen once. The sequencing input was PBMCs. The receptors were gathered from a woman aged 40 to 49 in good health and CMV-seropositive.

This chain links TRBV7-9 with TRBJ2-7; possible D gene TRBD2, 6 bases. CDR1 and CDR2 (germline): SEHNR, FQNEAQ (reference sequence). The CDR3 loop spans 14 amino acids. The V end lost 7 bases, the J end lost 5 bases, and 18 bases lay between the germline ends. The CDR3 is CASTPGRRAHEQYF. In nucleotides, the CDR3 is TGTGCCAGCACCCCCGGGAGAAGGGCCCACGAGCAGTACTTC. The full variable domain, completed using reference TRBV7-9 and TRBJ2-7, is DTGVSQNPRHKITKRGQNVTFRCDPISEHNRLYWYRQTLGQGPEFLTYFQNEAQLEKSRLLSDRFSAERPKGSFSTLEIQRTEQGDSAMYLCASTPGRRAHEQYFGPGTRLTVT.

In nucleotides, the CDR3 is TGTGCCTGGAGTTCAGGAAACATTCAGTACTTC. Translated, it gives CAWSSGNIQYF. The rearrangement uses TRBV30 and TRBJ2-4; D gene unclear. CDR3 size: 11 residues. Trimming took 2 bases from V and 6 from J, leaving 5 bases between them. Germline assignment: CDR1 GTSNPN and CDR2 SVGIG (reference sequence). Full variable domain (remainder filled in from reference TRBV30 and TRBJ2-4): SQTIHQWPATLVQPVGSPLSLECTVEGTSNPNLYWYRQAAGRGLQLLFYSVGIGQISSEVPQNLSASRPQDRQFILSSKKLLLSDSGFYLCAWSSGNIQYFGAGTRLSVL.

The chain combines TRBV27 with TRBJ1-4, with 9 bases lining up with TRBD1. Germline lookup yields CDR1 MNHEY and CDR2 SMNVEV (reference sequence). The CDR3 is made up of 15 amino acids. Germline trimming cut 6 bases from V and 3 bases from J; bases unmatched to any gene: 5. The CDR3: CASRVQGAANEKLFF. The CDR3, as DNA: TGTGCCAGCAGGGTACAGGGGGCGGCTAATGAAAAACTGTTTTTT.

This clone occurred once. The rearrangement links TRBV6-1 to TRBJ2-1; D perhaps matches TRBD2 (6 bases). Germline values: CDR1 MNHNS, CDR2 SASEGT. The CDR3 has 17 amino acids. With 2 bases removed from V and 3 bases from J, the gap between germline ends came to 17 bases. CDR3 region: CASSEQESPDYYNEQFF. The CDR3 coding sequence is TGTGCCAGCAGTGAACAGGAGAGTCCGGACTACTACAATGAGCAGTTCTTC.

J is TRBJ1-1 and V is TRBV6-6, with no clear D. Germline lookup yields CDR1 MNHNY and CDR2 SVGAGI (reference sequence). There are 16 residues in the CDR3. Trimming removed 4 bases at V and 2 bases at J, with 17 bases between. The DNA of the CDR3 is TGTGCCAGCAGTTCCGCCTCGCGGGCCGAAAACACTGAAGCTTTCTTT. Translation gives CASSSASRAENTEAFF.

A few counts support this clone. CDR3 sequence reads: CAISDGGMNQPQHF. The CDR3 coding sequence is TGTGCCATCAGTGACGGGGGTATGAATCAGCCCCAGCATTTT. This chain connects TRBV10-3 to TRBJ1-5, with TRBD1 as a possible D gene (5 bases). Germline CDR1 is ENHRY and CDR2 is SYGVKD. The CDR3 has 14 amino acids. Trimming pared 3 bases from V and 4 bases from J, leaving 10 bases between.

The chain couples TRBV29-1 to TRBJ1-1; D gene unclear. Per germline, CDR1 SQVTM and CDR2 ANQGSEA. V was trimmed by 7 bases and J by 8 bases, leaving 17 bases between them. There are 12 residues in the CDR3. CDR3 in amino acids: CSAQPTGREAFF. The CDR3 DNA sequence: TGCAGCGCCCAACCCACGGGTAGGGAAGCTTTCTTT.

The table lists this clone with a count of one. The chain links TRBV12-5 to TRBJ1-2; perhaps TRBD1 as D (5 bases). This CDR3 has 17 amino acids. V was clipped by 2 bases and J by 0 bases, with 16 bases between them. The germline CDR1 and CDR2 sequences are LGHNT and FRNRAP. The CDR3 DNA is TGTGCTAGTGGTTTGACCCTGGGGGGGAAGACTAACTATGGCTACACCTTC. This encodes CASGLTLGGKTNYGYTF.

The gene calls are TRBV10-1 and TRBJ2-1; no reliable D call. V dropped 9 bases and J dropped 8 bases, with 11 bases sitting between them. Germline CDR1 and CDR2: WNHNN and SYGVQD (reference sequence). The CDR3 extends over 11 amino acids. This CDR3 reads CARISSDEQFF. The CDR3 DNA reads TGCGCCAGAATTAGCAGCGATGAGCAGTTCTTC.

This chain uses TRBV6-5 with TRBJ1-1; 7 bases are shared with TRBD1. V shed 4 bases, J shed 0 bases, and the junction held 2 bases outside the gene matches. Germline V gives CDR1 MNHEY, CDR2 SVGAGI. The CDR3 consists of 14 residues. This CDR3 is CASSFGTVNTEAFF. In nucleotides, the CDR3 is TGTGCCAGCAGTTTCGGGACAGTGAACACTGAAGCTTTCTTT.

The rearrangement links TRBV6-1 to TRBJ2-2; 7 positions match TRBD1. V trimming: 6 bases; J trimming: 8 bases; junction bases outside the gene matches: 6. Germline loops: CDR1 MNHNS, CDR2 SASEGT. The CDR3 extends over 13 amino acids. The DNA of the CDR3 is TGTGCCAGCAGGGTAGACAGGGCTGGGGAGCTGTTTTTT. Its protein product is CASRVDRAGELFF.

The chain links TRBV6-5 to TRBJ2-7; 7 nucleotides agree with TRBD1. CDR3 length: 15 residues. Germline V lookup: CDR1 MNHEY, CDR2 SVGAGI. V lost 0 bases, J lost 2 bases, and 4 bases stayed unmatched. This CDR3 is CASSYSTGSPYEQYF. The CDR3 nucleotides are TGTGCCAGCAGTTACTCGACAGGGTCCCCCTACGAGCAGTACTTC.

This chain uses TRBV6-1 with TRBJ1-1, with D tentatively TRBD1 (5 bases). The germline V gene encodes CDR1 MNHNS and CDR2 SASEGT. The CDR3 sequence is 14 residues long. Trimming took 4 bases from V and 6 from J, leaving 15 bases between them. CDR3 in amino acids: CASSGRQIVPEAFF. The CDR3 coding sequence is TGTGCCAGCAGTGGCCGACAGATAGTACCTGAAGCTTTCTTT.

The genes are TRBV2 and TRBJ1-2; 8 bases match TRBD1. CDR1 and CDR2 (germline): SNHLY, FYNNEI. The ends lost 6 bases at V and 7 bases at J; junction bases unmatched: 19. The CDR3 runs to 17 residues. CDR3 DNA sequence: TGTGCCAGCAGCGGCAAGTCCCGGGACAGGTTTTCTTTTGGCTACACCTTC. As protein: CASSGKSRDRFSFGYTF.

The V gene is TRBV5-6, the J gene TRBJ1-1, with D maybe TRBD1 (5 bases). The V and J ends lost 6 bases and 1 base respectively, with 16 bases between them. The CDR3 is 15 residues long. CDR1 and CDR2 (germline): SGHDT, YYEEEE. The CDR3 reads CASTVDRQTNTEAFF. The CDR3 DNA is TGTGCCAGCACCGTTGACAGACAGACGAACACTGAAGCTTTCTTT.

This chain uses TRBV20-1 with TRBJ1-4, with D unclear. Trimming cost V 5 bases and J 8 bases, with 6 bases left between them. The germline CDR1 and CDR2 sequences are DFQATT and SNEGSKA (reference sequence). The length of the CDR3 is 10 residues. The CDR3: CSALREKLFF. For the CDR3, the DNA is TGCAGTGCTTTGCGGGAAAAACTGTTTTTT.

The chain employs TRBV11-3 and TRBJ2-2, with D possibly being TRBD1 (6 bases). The germline gives CDR1 SGHNT, CDR2 YENEEA. The V end was cut by 5 bases, the J end by 4 bases, with 14 bases between. The CDR3 consists of 15 residues. CDR3 sequence: CASSPPDRPTGELFF. DNA of the CDR3: TGTGCCAGCAGCCCCCCTGACAGGCCCACCGGGGAGCTGTTTTTT. The whole variable domain, remainder taken from reference TRBV11-3 and TRBJ2-2, is EAGVVQSPRYKIIEKKQPVAFWCNPISGHNTLYWYLQNLGQGPELLIRYENEEAVDDSQLPKDRFSAERLKGVDSTLKIQPAELGDSAVYLCASSPPDRPTGELFFGEGSRLTVL.

This clone occurred once. The V gene is TRBV11-3, the J gene TRBJ1-4, with 10 bases fitting TRBD1. V lost 8 bases and J lost 8; bases outside the gene matches: 11. The CDR3 totals 15 residues. Germline lookup yields CDR1 SGHNT and CDR2 YENEEA. This CDR3 reads CASSRSGTGEEKLFF. The CDR3 coding sequence is TGTGCCAGCTCTCGAAGCGGGACAGGGGAGGAAAAACTGTTTTTT.

Turning to this clone: This sample also contains other DNA sequences that code for the same CDR3. V usage is TRBV5-1 and J usage is TRBJ2-2; 8 bases agree with TRBD2. The CDR3 is 14 amino acids. Germline V gene sequence: CDR1 SGHRS, CDR2 YFSETQ. Germline trimming cut 2 bases from V and 4 bases from J; bases unmatched to any gene: 1. CDR3: CASSFSGATGELFF. CDR3 DNA sequence: TGCGCCAGCAGCTTTAGCGGGGCCACCGGGGAGCTGTTTTTT.

The gene calls are TRBV5-1 and TRBJ2-1; D gene ambiguous. V lost 4 bases, J lost 5 bases, and 10 bases lay in between. This CDR3 comprises 13 residues. CDR1 SGHRS and CDR2 YFSETQ come from the germline V gene. Written as DNA, the CDR3 is TGCGCCAGCAGCACCTCTCAGGACAATGAGCAGTTCTTC. Residues: CASSTSQDNEQFF.